This T cell receptor beta chain originates from a study of human T cells and chemical hapten exposure. As to time point: patch test 1, 2 weeks after DPC sensitization. Regarding treatment: therapeutic diphenylcyclopropenone sensitization with weekly scalp DPC. A single record per CDR3 protein comes from TCRdb applying MiXCR to the RACE reads. The profile covers 380,000 or so distinct CDR3 sequences, with 4% to 5.5% appearing a single time and 2% to 2.5% taken by the ten largest. This CDR3 contains 15 residues. V trimming: 4 bases; J trimming: 3 bases; junction bases outside the gene matches: 6. Germline assignment: CDR1 DFQATT and CDR2 SNEGSKA (reference sequence). This clonotype was recorded at least ten times.

This TCR was recovered from a woman in her fifties or sixties with alopecia areata. Some clones in this sample may be carry-over from other donors' samples. This chain links TRBV20-1 with TRBJ2-7, with TRBD2 matching 13 bases. The sequencing here drew on whole blood, taken in connection with sensitization to the hapten diphenylcyclopropenone (DPC). CDR3 bases: TGCAGTGCTATCGGACTAGCGGGAGATAGCTACGAGCAGTACTTC. Amino acid sequence: CSAIGLAGDSYEQYF.